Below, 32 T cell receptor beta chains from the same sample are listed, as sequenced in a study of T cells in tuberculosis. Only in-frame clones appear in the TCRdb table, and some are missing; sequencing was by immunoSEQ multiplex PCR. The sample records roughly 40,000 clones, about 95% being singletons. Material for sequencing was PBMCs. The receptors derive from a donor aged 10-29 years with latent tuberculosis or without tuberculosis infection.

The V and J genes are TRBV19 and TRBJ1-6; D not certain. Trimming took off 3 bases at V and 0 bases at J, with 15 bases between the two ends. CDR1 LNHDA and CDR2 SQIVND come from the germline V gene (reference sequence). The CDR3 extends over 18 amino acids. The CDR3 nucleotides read TGTGCCAGTAGTATCCGGGTCTACCCCAGCTCCTATAATTCACCCCTCCACTTT. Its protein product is CASSIRVYPSSYNSPLHF.

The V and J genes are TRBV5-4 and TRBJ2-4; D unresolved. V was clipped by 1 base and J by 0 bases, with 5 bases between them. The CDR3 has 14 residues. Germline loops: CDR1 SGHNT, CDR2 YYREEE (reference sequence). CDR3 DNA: TGTGCCAGCAGCTTGAGCTCAGCCAAAAACATTCAGTACTTC. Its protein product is CASSLSSAKNIQYF.

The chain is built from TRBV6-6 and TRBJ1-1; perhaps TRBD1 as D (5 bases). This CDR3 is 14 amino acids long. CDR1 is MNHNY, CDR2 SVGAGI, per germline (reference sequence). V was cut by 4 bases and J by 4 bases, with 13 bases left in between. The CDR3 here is CASSSRLQGTEAFF. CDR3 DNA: TGTGCCAGCAGTTCACGTCTCCAGGGCACTGAAGCTTTCTTT.

CDR3 loop: CASSRTALVRNEQYF. The DNA for the CDR3 is TGTGCCAGCAGTCGTACGGCCCTTGTCAGGAACGAGCAGTACTTC. The rearrangement uses TRBV6-6 and TRBJ2-7; D gene ambiguous. This CDR3 has 15 amino acids. The V and J ends lost 5 bases and 5 bases respectively, with 19 bases between them. Germline CDR1 reads MNHNY; CDR2 reads SVGAGI (reference sequence).

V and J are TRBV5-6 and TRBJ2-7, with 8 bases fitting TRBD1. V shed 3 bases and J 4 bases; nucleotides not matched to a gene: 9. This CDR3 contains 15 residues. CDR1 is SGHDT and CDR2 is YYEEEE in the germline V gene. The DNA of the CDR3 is TGTGCCAGCAGCTCCAGGACAGGGCGGGTGTACGAGCAGTACTTC. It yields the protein CASSSRTGRVYEQYF. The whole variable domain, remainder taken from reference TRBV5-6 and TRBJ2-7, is DAGVTQSPTHLIKTRGQQVTLRCSPKSGHDTVSWYQQALGQGPQFIFQYYEEEERQRGNFPDRFSGHQFPNYSSELNVNALLLGDSALYLCASSSRTGRVYEQYFGPGTRLTVT.

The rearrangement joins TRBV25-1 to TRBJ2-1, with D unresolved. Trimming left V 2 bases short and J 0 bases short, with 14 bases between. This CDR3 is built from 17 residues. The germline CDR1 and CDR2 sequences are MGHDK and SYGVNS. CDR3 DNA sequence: TGTGCCAGCAGTGAAGCTCGGAACAGCCTCTCCTACAATGAGCAGTTCTTC. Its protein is CASSEARNSLSYNEQFF.

CDR3 loop: CASSPTANTEAFF. The CDR3 nucleotides are TGTGCCAGCAGTCCAACAGCTAACACTGAAGCTTTCTTT. The gene calls are TRBV2 and TRBJ1-1, with D uncertain. V was clipped by 5 bases and J by 2 bases, with 9 bases between them. This CDR3 contains 13 residues. Germline V lookup: CDR1 SNHLY, CDR2 FYNNEI. Variable domain in full (rest from reference TRBV2 and TRBJ1-1): EPEVTQTPSHQVTQMGQEVILRCVPISNHLYFYWYRQILGQKVEFLVSFYNNEISEKSEIFDDQFSVERPDGSNFTLKIRSTKLEDSAMYFCASSPTANTEAFFGQGTRLTVV.

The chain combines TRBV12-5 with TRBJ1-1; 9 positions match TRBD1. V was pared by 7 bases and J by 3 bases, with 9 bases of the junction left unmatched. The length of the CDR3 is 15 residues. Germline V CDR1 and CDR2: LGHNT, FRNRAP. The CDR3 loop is CASDRGQGPDTEAFF. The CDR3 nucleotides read TGTGCTAGTGATCGCGGACAGGGGCCGGACACTGAAGCTTTCTTT.

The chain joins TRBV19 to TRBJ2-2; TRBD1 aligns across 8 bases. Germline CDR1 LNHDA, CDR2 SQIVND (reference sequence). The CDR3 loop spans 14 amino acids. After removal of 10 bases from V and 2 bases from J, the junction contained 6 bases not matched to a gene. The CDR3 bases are TGTGCCATCAGACAGGGGTCTAACACCGGGGAGCTGTTTTTT. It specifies CAIRQGSNTGELFF.

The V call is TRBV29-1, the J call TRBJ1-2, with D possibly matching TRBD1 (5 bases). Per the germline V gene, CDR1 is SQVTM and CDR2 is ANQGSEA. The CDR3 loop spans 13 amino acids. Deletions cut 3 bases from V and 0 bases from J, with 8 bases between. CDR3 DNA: TGCAGCGTTGAGCAGGGTCCTAACTATGGCTACACCTTC. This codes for CSVEQGPNYGYTF.

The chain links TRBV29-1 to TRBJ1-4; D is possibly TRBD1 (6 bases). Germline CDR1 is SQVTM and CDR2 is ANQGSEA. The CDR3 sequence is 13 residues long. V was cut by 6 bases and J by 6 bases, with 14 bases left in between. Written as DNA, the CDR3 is TGCAGCGTAGTGACAGGCCAAGATGAAAAACTGTTTTTT. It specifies CSVVTGQDEKLFF. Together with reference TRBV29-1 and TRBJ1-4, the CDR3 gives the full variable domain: SAVISQKPSRDICQRGTSLTIQCQVDSQVTMMFWYRQQPGQSLTLIATANQGSEATYESGFVIDKFPISRPNLTFSTLTVSNMSPEDSSIYLCSVVTGQDEKLFFGSGTQLSVL.

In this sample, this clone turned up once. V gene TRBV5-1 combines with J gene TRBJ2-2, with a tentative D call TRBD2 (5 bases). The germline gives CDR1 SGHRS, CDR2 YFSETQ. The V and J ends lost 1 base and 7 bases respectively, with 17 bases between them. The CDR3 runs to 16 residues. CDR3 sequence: CASSLYLATFSGELFF. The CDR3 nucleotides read TGCGCCAGCAGCTTGTATCTAGCCACGTTTAGCGGGGAGCTGTTTTTT. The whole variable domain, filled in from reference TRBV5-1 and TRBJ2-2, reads KAGVTQTPRYLIKTRGQQVTLSCSPISGHRSVSWYQQTPGQGLQFLFEYFSETQRNKGNFPGRFSGRQFSNSRSEMNVSTLELGDSALYLCASSLYLATFSGELFFGEGSRLTVL.

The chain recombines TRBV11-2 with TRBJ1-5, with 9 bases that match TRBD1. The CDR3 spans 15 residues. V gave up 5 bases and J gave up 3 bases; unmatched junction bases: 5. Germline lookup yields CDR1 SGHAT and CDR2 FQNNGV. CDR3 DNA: TGTGCCAGCAGCCCGGGGACAGGGAACAATCAGCCCCAGCATTTT. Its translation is CASSPGTGNNQPQHF.

CDR3 sequence (DNA): TGTGCCAGCATCGGGACAGAAACCTTCGATAATGAAAAACTGTTTTTT. It codes for CASIGTETFDNEKLFF. The V gene is TRBV6-4, the J gene TRBJ1-4; 7 bases match TRBD1. Germline CDR1 reads MRHNA; CDR2 reads SNTAGT. This CDR3 contains 16 residues. V shed 7 bases, J shed 4 bases, and the junction held 12 bases outside the gene matches.

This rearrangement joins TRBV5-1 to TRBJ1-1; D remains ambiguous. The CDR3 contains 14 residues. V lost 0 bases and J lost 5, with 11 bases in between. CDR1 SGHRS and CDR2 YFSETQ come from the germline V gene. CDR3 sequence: CASSLAGKLTEAFF. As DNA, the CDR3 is TGCGCCAGCAGCTTGGCCGGGAAATTAACTGAAGCTTTCTTT. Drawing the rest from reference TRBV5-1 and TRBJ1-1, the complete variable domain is KAGVTQTPRYLIKTRGQQVTLSCSPISGHRSVSWYQQTPGQGLQFLFEYFSETQRNKGNFPGRFSGRQFSNSRSEMNVSTLELGDSALYLCASSLAGKLTEAFFGQGTRLTVV.

DNA of the CDR3: TGTGCCAGCAGTGCGGTTCCAGTTCCTAGCGGGGGAGAGAACACCGGGGAGCTGTTTTTT. Its translation: CASSAVPVPSGGENTGELFF. V is TRBV6-1 and J is TRBJ2-2, with TRBD2 matching over 10 bases. The CDR3 runs to 20 residues. Germline V gene data show CDR1 as MNHNS and CDR2 as SASEGT. J gave up 1 base and V 4 bases, and 15 bases lay outside the gene matches.

CDR3 nucleotides: TGTGCCAGCAGCTTCGTCCCGGGACAGCTCTACGAGCAGTACTTC. Translation gives CASSFVPGQLYEQYF. The genes are TRBV5-5 and TRBJ2-7; 7 positions agree with TRBD1. V lost 2 bases, J lost 3 bases, and 8 bases stayed unmatched. Looked up from germline, CDR1 is SGHKS and CDR2 is YYEKEE (reference sequence). The CDR3 is 15 residues long.

For the CDR3, the DNA is TGCAGCGTTGATCTACAGGGCTATGGCTACACCTTC. Amino acids: CSVDLQGYGYTF. V and J are TRBV29-1 and TRBJ1-2, with a possible D match to TRBD1 (6 bases). The CDR3 spans 12 residues. With 3 bases removed from V and 4 bases from J, the gap between germline ends came to 9 bases. CDR1 and CDR2 from the germline V gene are SQVTM and ANQGSEA.

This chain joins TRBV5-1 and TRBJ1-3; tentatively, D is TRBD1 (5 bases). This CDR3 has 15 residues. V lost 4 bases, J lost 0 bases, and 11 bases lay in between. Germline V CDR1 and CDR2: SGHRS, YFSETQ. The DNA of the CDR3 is TGCGCCAGCAGCCCGGGGGAACCCTCTGGAAACACCATATATTTT. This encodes CASSPGEPSGNTIYF.

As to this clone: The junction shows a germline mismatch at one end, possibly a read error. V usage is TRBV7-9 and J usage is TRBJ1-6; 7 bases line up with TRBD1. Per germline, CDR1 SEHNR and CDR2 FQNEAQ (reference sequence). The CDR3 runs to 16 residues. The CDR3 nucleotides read TGTGCCAGCAGCCTAGCCCTTGGGACAGACAATTCACCCCTCCACTTT. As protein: CASSLALGTDNSPLHF.

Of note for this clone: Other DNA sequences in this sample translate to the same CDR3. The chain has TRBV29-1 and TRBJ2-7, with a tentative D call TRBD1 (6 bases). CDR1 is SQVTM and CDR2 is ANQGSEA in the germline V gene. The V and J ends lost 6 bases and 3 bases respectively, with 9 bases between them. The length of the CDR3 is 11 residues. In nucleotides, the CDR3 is TGCAGCGTATCACAGGGCTACGAGCAGTACTTC. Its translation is CSVSQGYEQYF.

The CDR3 coding sequence is TGTGCCAGCAGTTCCCACACAGATACGCAGTATTTT. Translated: CASSSHTDTQYF. The rearrangement uses TRBV6-6 and TRBJ2-3, with D uncertain. V gave up 4 bases and J gave up 2 bases, with 4 bases separating them. CDR3 size: 12 residues. Germline-derived CDR1 and CDR2 are MNHNY and SVGAGI (reference sequence).

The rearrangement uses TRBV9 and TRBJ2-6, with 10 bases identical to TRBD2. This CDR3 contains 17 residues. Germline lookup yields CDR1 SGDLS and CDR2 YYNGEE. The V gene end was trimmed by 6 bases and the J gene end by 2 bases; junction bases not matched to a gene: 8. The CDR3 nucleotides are TGTGCCAGCACATATAGCGGGGGGCCCCCTGGGGCCAACGTCCTGACTTTC. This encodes CASTYSGGPPGANVLTF.

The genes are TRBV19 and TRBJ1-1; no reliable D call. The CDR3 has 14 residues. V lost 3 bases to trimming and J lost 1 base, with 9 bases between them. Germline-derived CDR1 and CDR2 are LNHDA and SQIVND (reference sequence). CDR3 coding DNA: TGTGCCAGTAGTATTGCGGGCAGGAACACTGAAGCTTTCTTT. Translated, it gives CASSIAGRNTEAFF.

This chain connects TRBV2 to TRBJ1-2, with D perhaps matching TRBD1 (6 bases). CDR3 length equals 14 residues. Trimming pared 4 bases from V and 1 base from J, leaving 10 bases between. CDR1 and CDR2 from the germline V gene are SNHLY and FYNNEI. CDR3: CASSVGQINYGYTF. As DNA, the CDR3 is TGTGCCAGCAGTGTAGGACAGATTAACTATGGCTACACCTTC. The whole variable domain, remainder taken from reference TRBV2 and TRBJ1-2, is EPEVTQTPSHQVTQMGQEVILRCVPISNHLYFYWYRQILGQKVEFLVSFYNNEISEKSEIFDDQFSVERPDGSNFTLKIRSTKLEDSAMYFCASSVGQINYGYTFGSGTRLTVV.

The CDR3: CATERTGRFEKLFF. CDR3 bases: TGTGCCACTGAACGGACAGGCCGTTTTGAAAAACTGTTTTTT. The genes are TRBV19 and TRBJ1-4; the match to TRBD1 covers 7 bases. Germline V gene lookup returns CDR1 LNHDA and CDR2 SQIVND (reference sequence). The CDR3 spans 14 residues. The junction had 12 bases not matched to a gene; V was cut back by 10 bases and J by 7 bases.

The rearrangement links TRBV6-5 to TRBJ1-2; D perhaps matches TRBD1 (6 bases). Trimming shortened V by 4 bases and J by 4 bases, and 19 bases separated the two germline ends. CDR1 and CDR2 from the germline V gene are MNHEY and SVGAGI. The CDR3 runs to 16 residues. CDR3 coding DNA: TGTGCCAGCAGTTCCCCGGACAGACCAGGAGGCTATGGCTACACCTTC. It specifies CASSSPDRPGGYGYTF.

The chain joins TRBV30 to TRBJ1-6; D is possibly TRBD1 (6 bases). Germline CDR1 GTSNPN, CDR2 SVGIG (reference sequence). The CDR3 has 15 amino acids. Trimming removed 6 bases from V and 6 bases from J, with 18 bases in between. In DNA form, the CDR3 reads TGTGCCTGTAGACAGGAGTTTGGTGGTAATTCACCCCTCCACTTT. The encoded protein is CACRQEFGGNSPLHF.

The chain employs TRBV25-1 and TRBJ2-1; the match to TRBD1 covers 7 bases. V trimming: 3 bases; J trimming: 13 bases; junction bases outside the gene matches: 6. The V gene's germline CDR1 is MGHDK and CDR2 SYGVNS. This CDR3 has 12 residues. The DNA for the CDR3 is TGTGCCAGCAGTGAGGAAAACAGGGGTCAGTTCTTC. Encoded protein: CASSEENRGQFF.

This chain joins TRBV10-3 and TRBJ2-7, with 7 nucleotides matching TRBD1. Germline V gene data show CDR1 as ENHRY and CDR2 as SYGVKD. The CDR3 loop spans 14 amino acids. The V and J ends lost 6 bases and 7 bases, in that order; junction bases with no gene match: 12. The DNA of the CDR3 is TGTGCCATCAGGGAGAAGGGGGCTTCGGGGGAGCAGTACTTC. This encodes CAIREKGASGEQYF.

CDR3 protein: CASRPRTSPYNEQFF. CDR3 DNA sequence: TGTGCCAGCAGGCCACGGACTAGCCCTTACAATGAGCAGTTCTTC. This chain uses TRBV2 with TRBJ2-1; TRBD2 matches at 8 bases. Per germline, CDR1 SNHLY and CDR2 FYNNEI. The CDR3 extends over 15 amino acids. The V and J ends lost 6 bases and 4 bases, in that order; junction bases with no gene match: 8.

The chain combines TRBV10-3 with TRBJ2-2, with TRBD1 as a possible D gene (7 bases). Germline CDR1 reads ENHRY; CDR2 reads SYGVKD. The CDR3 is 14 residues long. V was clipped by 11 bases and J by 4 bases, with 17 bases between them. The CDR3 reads CALHQGGVTGELFF. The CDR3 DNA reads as TGTGCCCTTCATCAGGGGGGAGTCACCGGGGAGCTGTTTTTT.